This T cell receptor beta chain was recovered during a study of cytomegalovirus exposure and HLA in healthy donors. Study-wide results and caveats: HLA-A and HLA-B allele assignments for most subjects were reportedly predicted accurately using TCR beta sequences.

It was with 60 Vbeta and 13 Jbeta primers that the PCR ran. Assay used: immunoSEQ multiplex PCR; TCRdb lists only in-frame clones, some missing. Of some 130,000 clones in the sample, 79% were seen once. On this clone: As yet, its antigen is unknown.

Germline CDR1 reads GTSNPN; CDR2 reads SVGIG (reference sequence). After removal of 5 bases from V and 7 bases from J, the junction contained 4 bases not matched to a gene. The CDR3 sequence is 12 residues long. Material for sequencing was PBMCs. The chain couples TRBV30 to TRBJ1-2; TRBD1 agrees at 10 bases. This receptor was taken from a man aged 40-50 years in good health and CMV-seropositive. CDR3 residues: CAWGRDRGGYTF. The CDR3 coding sequence is TGTGCCTGGGGAAGGGACAGGGGTGGCTACACCTTC. The complete variable domain, with remaining parts taken from reference TRBV30 and TRBJ1-2, reads SQTIHQWPATLVQPVGSPLSLECTVEGTSNPNLYWYRQAAGRGLQLLFYSVGIGQISSEVPQNLSASRPQDRQFILSSKKLLLSDSGFYLCAWGRDRGGYTFGSGTRLTVV.